The entry below gives a single T cell receptor beta chain sequence along with its context. No antigen is known for it. This sample was included in a study of T cell responses to AZD1222 COVID-19 vaccine. Study-level information: Pooled samples include second doses given at about 4 or 12 weeks. Broader study findings: There were vaccine-associated CD4 TCRs across spike, dominant at 160-218 and 743-854.

The length of the CDR3 is 17 residues. This table comes from immunoSEQ multiplex PCR, and its TCRdb copy is limited to in-frame clones, with some not included. The sample consists of more than 100,000 clones, around nine tenths of them appearing once. The sample here was peripheral blood, taken on day 0 of AZD1222 vaccination. The genes are TRBV1 and TRBJ2-7; no DNA check was done on the table's D call, TRBD1. TRBV1 is reported as a pseudogene. This TCR came from an adult in good health. CDR3 in amino acids: CTSSHPWQAIKSYEQYF. The CDR3 DNA follows: TGCACCAGCAGCCACCCTTGGCAGGCGATAAAATCCTACGAGCAGTACTTC.